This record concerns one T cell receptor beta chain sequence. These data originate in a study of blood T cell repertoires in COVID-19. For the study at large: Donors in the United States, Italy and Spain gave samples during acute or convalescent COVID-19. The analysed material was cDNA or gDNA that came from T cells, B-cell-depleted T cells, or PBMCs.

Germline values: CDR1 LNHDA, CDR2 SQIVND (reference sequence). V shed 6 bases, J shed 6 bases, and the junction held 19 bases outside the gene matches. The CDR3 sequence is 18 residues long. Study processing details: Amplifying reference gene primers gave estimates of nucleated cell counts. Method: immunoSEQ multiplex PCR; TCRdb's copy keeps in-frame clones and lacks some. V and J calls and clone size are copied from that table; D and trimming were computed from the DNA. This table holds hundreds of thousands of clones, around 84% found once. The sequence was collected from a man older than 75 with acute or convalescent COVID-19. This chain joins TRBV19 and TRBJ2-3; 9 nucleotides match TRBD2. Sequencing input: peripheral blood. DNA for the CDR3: TGTGCCAGTAGGCCTCGCTTTGTAGCGGGAGCCCCCGGGGATACGCAGTATTTT. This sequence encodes CASRPRFVAGAPGDTQYF.